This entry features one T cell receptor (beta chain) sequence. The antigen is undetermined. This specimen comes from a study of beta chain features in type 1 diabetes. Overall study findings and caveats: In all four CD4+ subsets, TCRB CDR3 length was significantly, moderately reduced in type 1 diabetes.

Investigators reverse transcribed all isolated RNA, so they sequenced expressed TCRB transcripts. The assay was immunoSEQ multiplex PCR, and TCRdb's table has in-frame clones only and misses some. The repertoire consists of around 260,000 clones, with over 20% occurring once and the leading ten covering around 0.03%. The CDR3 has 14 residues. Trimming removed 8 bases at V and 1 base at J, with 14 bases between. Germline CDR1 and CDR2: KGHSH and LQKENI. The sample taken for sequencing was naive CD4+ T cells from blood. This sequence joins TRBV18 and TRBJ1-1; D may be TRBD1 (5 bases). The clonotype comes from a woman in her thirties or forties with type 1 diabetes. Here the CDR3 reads CASLPLGGNTEAFF. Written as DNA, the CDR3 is TGTGCCAGCCTCCCCCTCGGGGGGAACACTGAAGCTTTCTTT. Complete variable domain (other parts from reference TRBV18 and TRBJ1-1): NAGVMQNPRHLVRRRGQEARLRCSPMKGHSHVYWYRQLPEEGLKFMVYLQKENIIDESGMPKERFSAEFPKEGPSILRIQQVVRGDSAAYFCASLPLGGNTEAFFGQGTRLTVV.